This T cell receptor (beta chain) was profiled in a study of tumor-infiltrating lymphocytes in primary liver carcinoma. The roughly 17-31 mg bulk tissue piece was not sorted before simultaneous RNA and DNA extraction. Study-level points and caveats: A significantly higher top-250-clone fraction was recorded for tumors than for blood (p = 0.039).

TCR beta cDNA was prepared out of roughly 490 ng total RNA by means of a constant-region primer. Three nested multiplex PCR rounds of slightly modified ARM-PCR generated TCR beta libraries. Each of the first two PCR rounds ran approximately 10 cycles with TRBV1-TRBV30 forward and C-beta reverse primers. MiXCR was run by TCRdb on the multiplex PCR reads, yielding one entry per CDR3 protein. This sample has roughly 45,000 distinct CDR3 sequences, with roughly 70% found just once. The CDR3 runs 12 residues. V was cut by 6 bases and J by 4 bases, with 10 bases left in between. CDR1 MNHEY and CDR2 SVGAGI come from the germline V gene. To note about this clonotype: The target antigen is unknown.

This clonotype originated in a man aged 35 to 55 with primary liver carcinoma and hepatitis B virus infection. Material: liver tumor tissue from sampling region 5. Regarding subset: tumor region T5, tumor centre. The chain carries TRBV6-5 and TRBJ2-7; no clear D gene. The CDR3 DNA follows: TGTGCCAGCAGCGATCGGGCGTACGAGCAGTACTTC. Protein product: CASSDRAYEQYF.